This entry lists 16 T cell receptor beta chains sequenced from one sample in a study of vaccination effects on CD4 cells after COVID-19. Clones were sequenced by immunoSEQ multiplex PCR, and TCRdb holds only the in-frame ones, with some missing. Of around 40,000 clones in the sample, around 67% are singletons; the top ten hold over 4%. Culture lasted about ten days before CD4+ T cell isolation. No antigen has been identified for these receptors. The specimen comprised CD4+ T cells from PBMCs cultured without peptide, sampled before COVID-19 vaccination. The source is a human donor who received a COVID-19 vaccine.

Judged by abundance, this clone is medium-sized (0.01 to 0.1%). V and J are TRBV27 and TRBJ2-7; 14 bases match TRBD2. J gave up 0 bases and V 8 bases, and 6 bases lay outside the gene matches. The CDR3 sequence is 16 residues long. CDR1 and CDR2 from the germline V gene are MNHEY and SMNVEV (reference sequence). The CDR3 sequence: CASLTSGRADSYEQYF. The CDR3 DNA reads TGTGCCAGCCTGACTAGCGGGAGGGCCGACTCCTACGAGCAGTACTTC.

The chain has TRBV5-1 and TRBJ2-2, with 8 bases fitting TRBD2. V lost 8 bases, J lost 4 bases, and 7 bases stayed unmatched. Germline V lookup: CDR1 SGHRS, CDR2 YFSETQ. There are 14 residues in the CDR3. In DNA, the CDR3 is TGCGCCAGTTACACCGGGACTAGCACCGGGGAGCTGTTTTTT. Amino acid sequence: CASYTGTSTGELFF. The full variable domain, completed using reference TRBV5-1 and TRBJ2-2, is KAGVTQTPRYLIKTRGQQVTLSCSPISGHRSVSWYQQTPGQGLQFLFEYFSETQRNKGNFPGRFSGRQFSNSRSEMNVSTLELGDSALYLCASYTGTSTGELFFGEGSRLTVL.

The chain combines TRBV3-1 (or the pseudogene TRBV3-2) with TRBJ2-7, with 12 positions matching TRBD2. The CDR3 has 15 residues. The V segment lost 1 base and the J segment 9 bases; nucleotides outside the gene matches: 7. Germline CDR1 reads LGHDT; CDR2 reads YNNKEL (reference sequence). CDR3 region: CASSQASGGVSAQYF. CDR3 coding DNA: TGTGCCAGCAGCCAAGCTAGCGGGGGGGTATCAGCGCAGTACTTC.

V gene TRBV5-4 combines with J gene TRBJ2-2; 15 bases map to TRBD2. V lost 5 bases to trimming and J lost 1 base; unmatched junction nucleotides: 9. Per germline, CDR1 SGHNT and CDR2 YYREEE (reference sequence). CDR3 length: 19 residues. The CDR3 spells CASSKSGLAGGRNTGELFF. In DNA form, the CDR3 reads TGTGCCAGCAGTAAATCCGGACTAGCGGGGGGGCGGAACACCGGGGAGCTGTTTTTT.

The chain links TRBV10-3 to TRBJ2-7, with 11 bases matching TRBD2. CDR3 length: 14 amino acids. The V and J ends lost 6 bases and 4 bases, in that order; junction bases with no gene match: 5. Germline V gene data show CDR1 as ENHRY and CDR2 as SYGVKD. CDR3: CAISGGTSGYEQYF. The CDR3 nucleotides read TGTGCCATCAGCGGCGGGACTAGCGGATACGAGCAGTACTTC.

The chain couples TRBV12-3 or TRBV12-4 to TRBJ2-2; perhaps TRBD2 as D (6 bases). The CDR3 sequence is 13 residues long. V shed 5 bases and J shed 7 bases, with 11 bases lying between them. The CDR3: CASSGDWSGELFF. The CDR3 nucleotides are TGTGCCAGCAGTGGGGACTGGAGCGGGGAGCTGTTTTTT.

The J gene is TRBJ1-2, the V gene TRBV5-1; D uncertain. Germline loops: CDR1 SGHRS, CDR2 YFSETQ. This CDR3 region has 13 residues. V gave up 3 bases and J gave up 4 bases, with 10 bases separating them. CDR3: CASSSTDGYGYTF. CDR3 coding DNA: TGCGCCAGCAGCTCCACGGACGGCTATGGCTACACCTTC.

This clone was recorded only once. This chain joins TRBV3-1 (or the pseudogene TRBV3-2) and TRBJ1-1; 7 nucleotides agree with TRBD1. The CDR3 consists of 14 residues. Germline V gene data show CDR1 as LGHDT and CDR2 as YNNKEL (reference sequence). J gave up 4 bases and V 7 bases, and 9 bases lay outside the gene matches. This CDR3 reads CASTHRGLFTEAFF. The CDR3 nucleotides are TGTGCCAGCACCCACAGGGGCTTGTTCACTGAAGCTTTCTTT.

The gene calls are TRBV6-2 or TRBV6-3 and TRBJ1-2, with a weak D call TRBD1 (6 bases). V lost 5 bases and J lost 2, with 9 bases in between. Per the germline V gene, CDR1 is MNHEY and CDR2 is SVGEGT. CDR3 length equals 13 residues. The DNA for the CDR3 is TGTGCCAGCAGTCTCGGACAGAACTATGGCTACACCTTC. It codes for CASSLGQNYGYTF.

The V and J genes are TRBV5-1 and TRBJ2-3; the D gene is possibly TRBD2 (6 bases). CDR1 is SGHRS and CDR2 is YFSETQ in the germline V gene. V lost 1 base and J lost 6, with 12 bases in between. There are 14 residues in the CDR3. The CDR3 is CASSLLREADTQYF. For the CDR3, the DNA is TGCGCCAGCAGCTTGCTGAGGGAGGCCGATACGCAGTATTTT.

This rearrangement joins TRBV6-5 to TRBJ1-5; possibly TRBD1 for D (5 bases). The V gene lost 4 bases and the J gene lost 4 bases, with 14 bases spanning the gap. The CDR3 runs to 15 residues. The V gene's germline CDR1 is MNHEY and CDR2 SVGAGI. In DNA form, the CDR3 reads TGTGCCAGCAGTTGGTCAGGGCTCGAGAATCAGCCCCAGCATTTT. Its translation: CASSWSGLENQPQHF.

V gene TRBV3-1 (or the pseudogene TRBV3-2) combines with J gene TRBJ1-2; D perhaps matches TRBD1 (5 bases). Trimming took 1 base from V and 5 from J, leaving 17 bases between them. This CDR3 comprises 16 residues. Germline V lookup: CDR1 LGHDT, CDR2 YNNKEL (reference sequence). The CDR3 coding sequence is TGTGCCAGCAGCCAAGGCAGATGGGGGGTGAGTTATGGCTACACCTTC. Translation gives CASSQGRWGVSYGYTF.

This chain links TRBV5-1 with TRBJ1-2, with 7 bases lining up with TRBD1. V was clipped by 0 bases and J by 4 bases; unmatched bases: 6. Germline CDR1 SGHRS, CDR2 YFSETQ. The CDR3 is 15 amino acids. The CDR3 loop is CASSLDPGTAYGYTF. The CDR3, as DNA: TGCGCCAGCAGCTTGGACCCTGGGACAGCCTATGGCTACACCTTC.

Here the CDR3 reads CASRLGAHGYTF. The CDR3 DNA reads TGTGCCAGTAGACTCGGCGCCCATGGCTACACCTTC. J is TRBJ1-2 and V is TRBV19; D unclear. The V and J ends lost 6 bases and 6 bases respectively, with 11 bases between them. CDR3 length: 12 amino acids. Germline V CDR1 and CDR2: LNHDA, SQIVND (reference sequence).

The CDR3 DNA sequence: TGTGCCAGCAGCTTTAATACGGGGGGGCGGGGTGAGCAGTTCTTC. It encodes CASSFNTGGRGEQFF. This chain links TRBV11-2 with TRBJ2-1; 8 bases line up with TRBD2. The germline gives CDR1 SGHAT, CDR2 FQNNGV. CDR3 length equals 15 residues. The V segment lost 3 bases and the J segment 9 bases; nucleotides outside the gene matches: 10.

The chain joins TRBV7-9 to TRBJ2-7, with D possibly TRBD1 on 5 matching bases. Looked up from germline, CDR1 is SEHNR and CDR2 is FQNEAQ (reference sequence). The CDR3 is 15 amino acids. V was clipped by 5 bases and J by 2 bases, with 16 bases between them. The CDR3, as DNA: TGTGCCAGCAGCCAGATAACAGGTCCCACCTACGAGCAGTACTTC. Translating it yields CASSQITGPTYEQYF.